This TCR beta chain appears in the sequencing data of a study of cytomegalovirus exposure and HLA in healthy donors. This CDR3 comprises 13 residues. V was trimmed by 4 bases and J by 1 base, leaving 7 bases between them. The germline V gene encodes CDR1 MRHNA and CDR2 SNTAGT. Amplification used 60 Vbeta primers and 13 Jbeta primers. Profiled with immunoSEQ multiplex PCR; TCRdb holds only in-frame clones, not every one. The sample holds roughly 150,000 clones, about 70% seen once. The sequencing sample was made of PBMCs. This clonotype was obtained from a woman aged 55-70 years in good health and CMV-seropositive. The rearrangement links TRBV6-4 to TRBJ1-1; D unclear. The CDR3 DNA reads TGTGCCAGCAGTGTTCAGGCGAACACTGAAGCTTTCTTT. Its translation: CASSVQANTEAFF.